The next 17 T cell receptor beta chains were all read from a single sample in a study of technical replicates of blood from several donors. TCRdb keeps only in-frame clones here, not all; method: immunoSEQ multiplex PCR. Of more than 60,000 clones in the sample, approximately 95% are singletons; the top ten hold more than 0.25%. The sample comprised T cells isolated from PBMCs. The receptors derive from a human donor in good health.

This sequence joins TRBV19 and TRBJ2-1; 8 bases are a match to TRBD1. V trimming: 0 bases; J trimming: 5 bases; junction bases outside the gene matches: 3. Germline V gene lookup returns CDR1 LNHDA and CDR2 SQIVND (reference sequence). The length of the CDR3 is 15 residues. This CDR3 reads CASSIDRGRDNEQFF. DNA of the CDR3: TGTGCCAGTAGTATAGACAGGGGGCGCGACAATGAGCAGTTCTTC.

DNA of the CDR3: TGTGCCAGCACGGAGGGAGTCCACAATGAGCAGTTCTTC. The encoded protein is CASTEGVHNEQFF. The rearrangement uses TRBV25-1 and TRBJ2-1, with a weak D call TRBD2 (6 bases). Trimming took 7 bases from V and 5 from J, leaving 12 bases between them. This CDR3 is built from 13 residues. Germline V lookup: CDR1 MGHDK, CDR2 SYGVNS.

The J gene is TRBJ1-6, the V gene TRBV7-6, with 7 bases fitting TRBD1. From germline, CDR1 is SGHVS and CDR2 FNYEAQ. With V trimmed by 5 bases and J by 7 bases, 14 bases remained unmatched. The CDR3 runs to 17 residues. The CDR3 DNA sequence: TGTGCCAGCAGCGTAGGATTTACGGGACAGCTGAATTCACCCCTCCACTTT. This gives the protein CASSVGFTGQLNSPLHF. The full variable domain, rest sourced from reference TRBV7-6 and TRBJ1-6, is GAGVSQSPRYKVTKRGQDVALRCDPISGHVSLYWYRQALGQGPEFLTYFNYEAQQDKSGLPNDRFSAERPEGSISTLTIQRTEQRDSAMYRCASSVGFTGQLNSPLHFGNGTRLTVT.

The rearrangement uses TRBV28 and TRBJ2-7; D is unresolved. The CDR3 extends over 14 amino acids. V gave up 1 base and J gave up 0 bases, with 7 bases separating them. CDR1 and CDR2 from the germline V gene are MDHEN and SYDVKM. The DNA for the CDR3 is TGTGCCAGCAGTTTATTGGGCCGCTCCTACGAGCAGTACTTC. The encoded protein is CASSLLGRSYEQYF. Complete variable domain (other parts from reference TRBV28 and TRBJ2-7): DVKVTQSSRYLVKRTGEKVFLECVQDMDHENMFWYRQDPGLGLRLIYFSYDVKMKEKGDIPEGYSVSREKKERFSLILESASTNQTSMYLCASSLLGRSYEQYFGPGTRLTVT.

The chain couples TRBV29-1 to TRBJ2-3; TRBD1 matches at 7 bases. The germline gives CDR1 SQVTM, CDR2 ANQGSEA. With 7 bases clipped from V and 0 bases from J, the junction kept 10 bases outside the gene matches. The CDR3 length is 15 residues. The CDR3 region has the DNA TGCAGCGCTGAGGCTACAGGGGCAAGCACAGATACGCAGTATTTT. Amino acid sequence: CSAEATGASTDTQYF.

The V and J genes are TRBV4-1 and TRBJ2-7; 9 bases agree with TRBD2. The CDR3 runs to 17 residues. V shed 1 base and J 1 base; nucleotides not matched to a gene: 8. CDR1 is MGHRA, CDR2 YSYEKL, per germline. Here the CDR3 DNA reads TGCGCCAGCAGCCAAGCCCCTAGCGGGGTAGTTTCCTACGAGCAGTACTTC. It is translated as CASSQAPSGVVSYEQYF.

DNA of the CDR3: TGCAGCGTTGTTGACACCGGGGGCCAAGAGACCCAGTACTTC. It is translated as CSVVDTGGQETQYF. The chain combines TRBV29-1 with TRBJ2-5; weak D call: TRBD2 (6 bases). The V gene's germline CDR1 is SQVTM and CDR2 ANQGSEA. V shed 4 bases and J shed 1 base, with 13 bases lying between them. The CDR3 loop spans 14 amino acids.

This clone has a single count. CDR3 region: CASMGENNEQFF. CDR3 sequence (DNA): TGTGCCAGTATGGGCGAAAACAATGAGCAGTTCTTC. The chain carries TRBV19 and TRBJ2-1; unclear D gene. Trimming left V 7 bases short and J 5 bases short, with 9 bases between. The CDR3 has 12 amino acids. Germline CDR1 and CDR2: LNHDA and SQIVND (reference sequence).

The V call is TRBV6-1, the J call TRBJ1-5; the D gene is possibly TRBD1 (5 bases). V lost 2 bases, J lost 4 bases, and 9 bases lay in between. Germline V gene lookup returns CDR1 MNHNS and CDR2 SASEGT. The CDR3 is made up of 14 amino acids. CDR3: CASSEMAGNQPQHF. DNA of the CDR3: TGTGCCAGCAGTGAAATGGCAGGGAATCAGCCCCAGCATTTT.

The chain carries TRBV19 and TRBJ1-1, with 10 bases fitting TRBD1. Germline V gene sequence: CDR1 LNHDA, CDR2 SQIVND (reference sequence). J was trimmed by 0 bases and V by 7 bases; bases with no gene match: 11. This CDR3 has 17 amino acids. The CDR3 DNA is TGTGCCAGTACCCCTCCACGGACAGGGGGTATGAACACTGAAGCTTTCTTT. Translating gives CASTPPRTGGMNTEAFF.

The genes are TRBV11-3 and TRBJ2-2, with D hard to call. Germline V gene lookup returns CDR1 SGHNT and CDR2 YENEEA. The germline V and J ends were trimmed by 7 bases and 4 bases, with 13 bases remaining between them. This CDR3 is 14 amino acids long. CDR3 bases: TGTGCCAGCAACCTATACACGGGCACCGGGGAGCTGTTTTTT. This encodes CASNLYTGTGELFF.

The V and J genes are TRBV14 and TRBJ1-3; D uncertain. The V end lost 6 bases, the J end lost 0 bases, and 6 bases lay between the germline ends. The CDR3 runs 13 residues. Germline V CDR1 and CDR2: SGHDN, FVKESK. The CDR3 sequence is CASSYNSGNTIYF. In DNA, the CDR3 is TGTGCCAGCAGTTACAACTCTGGAAACACCATATATTTT.

The V and J genes are TRBV2 and TRBJ2-5, with 13 bases that match TRBD2. There are 16 residues in the CDR3. With V trimmed by 6 bases and J by 5 bases, 9 bases remained unmatched. CDR1 SNHLY and CDR2 FYNNEI come from the germline V gene. The CDR3 nucleotides are TGTGCCAGCAGGGACTCTATGGGACTAGCGGGGGAGACCCAGTACTTC. The encoded protein is CASRDSMGLAGETQYF.

The rearrangement links TRBV19 to TRBJ1-4, with D uncertain. CDR1 and CDR2 (germline): LNHDA, SQIVND (reference sequence). V was trimmed by 4 bases and J by 8 bases, leaving 23 bases between them. The CDR3 totals 17 residues. The CDR3 coding sequence is TGTGCCAGTAGTAAAACCTCCTTCCGGGGTGGTAAGGAAAAACTGTTTTTT. Amino acid sequence: CASSKTSFRGGKEKLFF.

The chain has TRBV5-4 and TRBJ2-1; D is possibly TRBD2 (7 bases). This CDR3 has 13 amino acids. Germline V gene sequence: CDR1 SGHNT, CDR2 YYREEE (reference sequence). Trimming cost V 6 bases and J 3 bases, with 10 bases left between them. The CDR3 sequence is CASKGGSYNEQFF. The CDR3 nucleotides read TGTGCCAGCAAGGGGGGGAGCTACAATGAGCAGTTCTTC. Drawing the rest from reference TRBV5-4 and TRBJ2-1, the complete variable domain is ETGVTQSPTHLIKTRGQQVTLRCSSQSGHNTVSWYQQALGQGPQFIFQYYREEENGRGNFPPRFSGLQFPNYSSELNVNALELDDSALYLCASKGGSYNEQFFGPGTRLTVL.

The rearrangement uses TRBV5-6 and TRBJ1-1; D gene ambiguous. Per the germline V gene, CDR1 is SGHDT and CDR2 is YYEEEE. CDR3 size: 14 residues. The germline V and J ends were trimmed by 0 bases and 2 bases, with 8 bases remaining between them. The CDR3 nucleotides are TGTGCCAGCAGCTTGGAGGGAGTTAACACTGAAGCTTTCTTT. Protein product: CASSLEGVNTEAFF.

The rearrangement links TRBV25-1 to TRBJ1-3; D is unclear. Trimming took 0 bases from V and 10 from J, leaving 4 bases between them. The CDR3 sequence is 11 residues long. Germline lookup yields CDR1 MGHDK and CDR2 SYGVNS. CDR3 nucleotide sequence: TGTGCCAGCAGTGAATATTTAACCATATATTTT. Its translation: CASSEYLTIYF. The full variable domain, completed using reference TRBV25-1 and TRBJ1-3, is EADIYQTPRYLVIGTGKKITLECSQTMGHDKMYWYQQDPGMELHLIHYSYGVNSTEKGDLSSESTVSRIRTEHFPLTLESARPSHTSQYLCASSEYLTIYFGEGSWLTVV.